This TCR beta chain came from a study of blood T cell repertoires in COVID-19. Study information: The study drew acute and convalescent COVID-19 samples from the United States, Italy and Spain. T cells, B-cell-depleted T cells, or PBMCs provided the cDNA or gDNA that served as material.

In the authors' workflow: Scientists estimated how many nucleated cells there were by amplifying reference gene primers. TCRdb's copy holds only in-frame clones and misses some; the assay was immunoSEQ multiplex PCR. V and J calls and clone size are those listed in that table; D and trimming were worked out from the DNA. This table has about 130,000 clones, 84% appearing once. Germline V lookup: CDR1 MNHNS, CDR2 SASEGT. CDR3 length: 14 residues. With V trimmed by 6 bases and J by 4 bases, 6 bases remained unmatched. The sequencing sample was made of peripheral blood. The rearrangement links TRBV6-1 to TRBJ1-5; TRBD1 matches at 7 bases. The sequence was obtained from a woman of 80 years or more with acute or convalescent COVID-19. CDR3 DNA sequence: TGTGCCAGCAGGCAGGGACAGAATAATCAGCCCCAGCATTTT. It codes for CASRQGQNNQPQHF.